The clone carrying this T cell receptor (beta chain) turned up a few times. Its antigen is unidentified. This specimen belongs to a study of response to subunit inactivated influenza vaccine. Findings and caveats of the study: Authors suggested seasonal influenza vaccinations each recruit few new T cells.

MiXCR was run by TCRdb on the RT-PCR reads, yielding one entry per CDR3 protein. The sample lists 700,000 to 900,000 distinct CDR3 sequences, roughly 20% occurring once. This TCR derives from a man in his fifties or sixties who received an inactivated influenza vaccine. The material sequenced was PBMCs from blood, taken approximately 5 days after vaccination.

The CDR3 loop is CASSPMRGGYYEQYF. The CDR3 bases are TGTGCCAGCAGCCCTATGCGGGGTGGATACTACGAGCAGTACTTC. The chain couples TRBV5-8 to TRBJ2-7; D perhaps matches TRBD2 (6 bases). Germline CDR1 SGHTS, CDR2 YDEGEE. This CDR3 contains 15 residues. V was cut by 4 bases and J by 3 bases, with 17 bases left in between.